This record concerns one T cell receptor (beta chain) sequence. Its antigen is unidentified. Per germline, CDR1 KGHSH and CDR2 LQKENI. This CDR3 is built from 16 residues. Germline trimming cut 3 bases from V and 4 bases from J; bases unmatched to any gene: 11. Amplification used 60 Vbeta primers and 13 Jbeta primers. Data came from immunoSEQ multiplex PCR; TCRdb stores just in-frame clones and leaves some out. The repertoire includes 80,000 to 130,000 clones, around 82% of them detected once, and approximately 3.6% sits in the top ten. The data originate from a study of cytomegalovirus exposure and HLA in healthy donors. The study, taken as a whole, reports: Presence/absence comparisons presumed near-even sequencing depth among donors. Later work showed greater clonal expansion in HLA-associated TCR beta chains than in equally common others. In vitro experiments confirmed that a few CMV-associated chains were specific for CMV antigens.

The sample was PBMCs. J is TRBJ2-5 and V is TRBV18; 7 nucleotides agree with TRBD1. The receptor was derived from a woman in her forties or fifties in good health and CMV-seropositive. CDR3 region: CASSPFMTGSGETQYF. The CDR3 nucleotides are TGTGCCAGCTCACCCTTTATGACAGGGTCCGGAGAGACCCAGTACTTC.